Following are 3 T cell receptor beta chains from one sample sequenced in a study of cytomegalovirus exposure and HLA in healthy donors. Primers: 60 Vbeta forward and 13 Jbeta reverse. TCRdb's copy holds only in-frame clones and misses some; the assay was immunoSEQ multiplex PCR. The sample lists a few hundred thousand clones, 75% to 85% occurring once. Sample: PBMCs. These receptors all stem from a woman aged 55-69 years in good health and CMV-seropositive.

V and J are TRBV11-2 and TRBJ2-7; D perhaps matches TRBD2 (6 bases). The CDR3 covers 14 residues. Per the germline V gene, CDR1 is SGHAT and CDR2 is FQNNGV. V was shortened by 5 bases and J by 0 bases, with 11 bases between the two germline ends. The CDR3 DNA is TGTGCCAGCAGCCGGCGGGACCGCTCCTACGAGCAGTACTTC. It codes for CASSRRDRSYEQYF.

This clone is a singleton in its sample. CDR3 nucleotides: TGCAGCGTTGCAGAACTAGCGGGAGTTGCGACTCAAGAGACCCAGTACTTC. It encodes CSVAELAGVATQETQYF. The chain couples TRBV29-1 to TRBJ2-5; 11 bases line up with TRBD2. The CDR3 loop spans 17 amino acids. From germline, CDR1 is SQVTM and CDR2 ANQGSEA. The J segment lost 2 bases and the V segment lost 4 bases, leaving 12 bases of the junction unmatched. Combining the CDR3 with reference TRBV29-1 and TRBJ2-5 gives the whole variable domain SAVISQKPSRDICQRGTSLTIQCQVDSQVTMMFWYRQQPGQSLTLIATANQGSEATYESGFVIDKFPISRPNLTFSTLTVSNMSPEDSSIYLCSVAELAGVATQETQYFGPGTRLLVL.

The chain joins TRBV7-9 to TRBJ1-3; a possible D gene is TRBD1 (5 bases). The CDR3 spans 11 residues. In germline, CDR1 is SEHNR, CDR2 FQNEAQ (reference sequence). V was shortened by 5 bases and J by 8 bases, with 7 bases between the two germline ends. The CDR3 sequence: CASSRGYTIYF. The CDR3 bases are TGTGCCAGCAGCAGGGGATACACCATATATTTT.